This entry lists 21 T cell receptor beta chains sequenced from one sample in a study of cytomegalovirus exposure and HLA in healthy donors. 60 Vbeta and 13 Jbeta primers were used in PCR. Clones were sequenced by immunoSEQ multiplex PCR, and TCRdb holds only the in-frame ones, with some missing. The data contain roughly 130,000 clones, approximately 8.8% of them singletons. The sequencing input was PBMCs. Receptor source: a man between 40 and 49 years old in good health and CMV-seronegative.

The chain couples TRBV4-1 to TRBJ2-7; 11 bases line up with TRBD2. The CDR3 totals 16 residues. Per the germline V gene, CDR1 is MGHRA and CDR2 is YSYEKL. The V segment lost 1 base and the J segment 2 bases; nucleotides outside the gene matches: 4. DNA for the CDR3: TGCGCCAGCAGCCAAGGGGCTAGCGGGGGGACCTACGAGCAGTACTTC. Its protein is CASSQGASGGTYEQYF.

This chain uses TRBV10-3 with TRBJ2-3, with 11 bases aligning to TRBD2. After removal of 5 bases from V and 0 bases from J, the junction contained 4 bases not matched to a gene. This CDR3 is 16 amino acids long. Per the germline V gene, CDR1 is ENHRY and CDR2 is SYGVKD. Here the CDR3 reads CAISSTSGVSTDTQYF. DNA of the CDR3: TGTGCCATCAGTTCGACTAGCGGGGTGAGCACAGATACGCAGTATTTT.

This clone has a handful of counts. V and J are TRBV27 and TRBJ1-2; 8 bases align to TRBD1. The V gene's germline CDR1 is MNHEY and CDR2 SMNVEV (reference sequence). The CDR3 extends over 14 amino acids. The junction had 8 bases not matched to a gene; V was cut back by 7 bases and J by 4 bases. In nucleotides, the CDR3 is TGTGCCAGCATACCAGGGGGCGCGAGCTATGGCTACACCTTC. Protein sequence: CASIPGGASYGYTF.

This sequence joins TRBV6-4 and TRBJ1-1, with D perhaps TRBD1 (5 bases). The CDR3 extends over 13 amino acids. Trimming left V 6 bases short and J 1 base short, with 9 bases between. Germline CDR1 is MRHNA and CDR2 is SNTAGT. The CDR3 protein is CASSPGGNTEAFF. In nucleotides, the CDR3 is TGTGCCAGCAGCCCGGGGGGGAACACTGAAGCTTTCTTT.

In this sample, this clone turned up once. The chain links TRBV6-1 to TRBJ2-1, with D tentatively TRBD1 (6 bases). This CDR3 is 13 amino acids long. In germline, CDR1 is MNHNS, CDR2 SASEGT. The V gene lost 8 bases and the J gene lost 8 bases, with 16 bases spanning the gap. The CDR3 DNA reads TGTGCCAGCTCGCCTAGGGGGTTCCATGAGCAGTTCTTC. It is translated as CASSPRGFHEQFF.

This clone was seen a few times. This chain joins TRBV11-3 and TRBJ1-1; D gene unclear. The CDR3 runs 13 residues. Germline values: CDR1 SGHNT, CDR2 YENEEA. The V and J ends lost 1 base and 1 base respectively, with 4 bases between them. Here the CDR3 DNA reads TGTGCCAGCAGCTTAGGTAGGAACACTGAAGCTTTCTTT. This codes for CASSLGRNTEAFF.

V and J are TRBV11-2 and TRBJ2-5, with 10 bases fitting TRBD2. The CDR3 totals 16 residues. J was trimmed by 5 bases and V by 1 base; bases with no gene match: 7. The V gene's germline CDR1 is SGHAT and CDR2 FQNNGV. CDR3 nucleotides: TGTGCCAGCAGCTTAGGAGCGGGGGGGCCGGAGGAGACCCAGTACTTC. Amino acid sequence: CASSLGAGGPEETQYF.

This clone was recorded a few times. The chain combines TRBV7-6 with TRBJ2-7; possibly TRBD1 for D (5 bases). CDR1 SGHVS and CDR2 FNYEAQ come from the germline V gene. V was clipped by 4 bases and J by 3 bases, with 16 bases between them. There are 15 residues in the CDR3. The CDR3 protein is CASSSRQGSNYEQYF. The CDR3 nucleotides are TGTGCCAGCAGCTCCCGCCAGGGAAGTAACTACGAGCAGTACTTC. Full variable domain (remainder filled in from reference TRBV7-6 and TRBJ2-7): GAGVSQSPRYKVTKRGQDVALRCDPISGHVSLYWYRQALGQGPEFLTYFNYEAQQDKSGLPNDRFSAERPEGSISTLTIQRTEQRDSAMYRCASSSRQGSNYEQYFGPGTRLTVT.

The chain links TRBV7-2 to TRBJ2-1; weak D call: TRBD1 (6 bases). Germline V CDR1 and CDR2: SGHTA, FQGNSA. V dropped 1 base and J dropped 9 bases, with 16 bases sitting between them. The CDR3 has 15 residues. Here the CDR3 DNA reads TGTGCCAGCAGCTTAGAAAGGACAGTTTATATTGAGCAGTTCTTC. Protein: CASSLERTVYIEQFF.

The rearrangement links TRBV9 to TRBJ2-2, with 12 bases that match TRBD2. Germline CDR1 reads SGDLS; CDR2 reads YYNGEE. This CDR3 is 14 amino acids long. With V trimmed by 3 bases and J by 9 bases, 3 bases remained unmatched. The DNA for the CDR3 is TGTGCCAGCAGCGGGACTAGCGGGGCGCGGGAGCTGTTTTTT. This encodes CASSGTSGARELFF.

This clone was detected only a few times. In DNA, the CDR3 is TGTGCCAGTAGTATTCCAGGCGAACTTTATGGCTACACCTTC. This encodes CASSIPGELYGYTF. This sequence joins TRBV19 and TRBJ1-2, with D unresolved. The CDR3 loop spans 14 amino acids. Trimming cost V 3 bases and J 5 bases, with 13 bases left between them. Germline V lookup: CDR1 LNHDA, CDR2 SQIVND (reference sequence).

CDR3 loop: CASSLGERSGNTIYF. CDR3 coding DNA: TGTGCCAGCAGCCTCGGGGAGCGCTCTGGAAACACCATATATTTT. The rearrangement uses TRBV6-6 and TRBJ1-3; D is undetermined. Germline V gene sequence: CDR1 MNHNY, CDR2 SVGAGI (reference sequence). The CDR3 length is 15 residues. Trimming took 6 bases from V and 0 from J, leaving 12 bases between them.

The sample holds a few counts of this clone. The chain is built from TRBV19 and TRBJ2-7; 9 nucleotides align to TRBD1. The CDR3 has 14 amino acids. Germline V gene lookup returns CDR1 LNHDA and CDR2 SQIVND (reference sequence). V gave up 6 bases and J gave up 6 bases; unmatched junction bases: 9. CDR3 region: CASSLGQGSPEQYF. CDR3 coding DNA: TGTGCCAGTAGCCTGGGACAGGGAAGTCCCGAGCAGTACTTC.

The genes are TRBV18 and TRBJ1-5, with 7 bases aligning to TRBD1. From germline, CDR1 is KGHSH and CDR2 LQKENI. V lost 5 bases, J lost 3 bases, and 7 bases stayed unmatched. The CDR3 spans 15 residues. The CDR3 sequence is CASSGDRAFNQPQHF. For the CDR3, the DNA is TGTGCCAGCTCAGGTGACAGGGCCTTCAATCAGCCCCAGCATTTT.

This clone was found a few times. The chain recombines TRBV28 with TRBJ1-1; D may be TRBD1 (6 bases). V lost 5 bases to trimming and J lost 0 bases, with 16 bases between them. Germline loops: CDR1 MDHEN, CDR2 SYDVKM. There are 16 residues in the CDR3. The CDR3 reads CASSRDNVIMNTEAFF. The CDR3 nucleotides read TGTGCCAGCAGTCGGGACAACGTAATTATGAACACTGAAGCTTTCTTT.

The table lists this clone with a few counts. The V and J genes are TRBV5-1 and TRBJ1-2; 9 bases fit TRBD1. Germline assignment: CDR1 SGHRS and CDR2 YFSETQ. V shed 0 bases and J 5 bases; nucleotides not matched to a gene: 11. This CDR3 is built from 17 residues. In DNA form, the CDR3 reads TGCGCCAGCAGCTTGGCCGGTTTCGACAGGGGGGGTTATGGCTACACCTTC. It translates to CASSLAGFDRGGYGYTF.

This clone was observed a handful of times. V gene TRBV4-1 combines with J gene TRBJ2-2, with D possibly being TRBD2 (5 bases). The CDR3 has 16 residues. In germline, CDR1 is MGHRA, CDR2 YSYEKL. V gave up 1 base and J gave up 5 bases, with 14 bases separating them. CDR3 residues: CASSQVGGRGTGELFF. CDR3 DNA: TGCGCCAGCAGCCAAGTCGGAGGCCGCGGAACCGGGGAGCTGTTTTTT.

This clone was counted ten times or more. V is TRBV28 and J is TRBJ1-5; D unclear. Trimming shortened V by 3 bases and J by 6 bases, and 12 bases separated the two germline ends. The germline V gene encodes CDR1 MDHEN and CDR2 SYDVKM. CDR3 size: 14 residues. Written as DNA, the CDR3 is TGTGCCAGCAGTTTTGGAGGGATGGGTCAGCCCCAGCATTTT. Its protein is CASSFGGMGQPQHF.

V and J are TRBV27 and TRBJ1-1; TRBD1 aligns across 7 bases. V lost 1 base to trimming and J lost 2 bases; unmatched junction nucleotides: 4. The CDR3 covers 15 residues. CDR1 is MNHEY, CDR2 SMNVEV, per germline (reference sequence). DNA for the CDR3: TGTGCCAGCAGTTTATACAGGGGAGGCAACACTGAAGCTTTCTTT. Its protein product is CASSLYRGGNTEAFF.

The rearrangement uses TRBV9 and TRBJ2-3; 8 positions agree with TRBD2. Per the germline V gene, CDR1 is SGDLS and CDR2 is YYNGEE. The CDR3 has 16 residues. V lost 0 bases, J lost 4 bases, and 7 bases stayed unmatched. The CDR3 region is CASSVEGRGVADTQYF. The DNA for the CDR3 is TGTGCCAGCAGCGTAGAGGGGCGGGGGGTCGCAGATACGCAGTATTTT.

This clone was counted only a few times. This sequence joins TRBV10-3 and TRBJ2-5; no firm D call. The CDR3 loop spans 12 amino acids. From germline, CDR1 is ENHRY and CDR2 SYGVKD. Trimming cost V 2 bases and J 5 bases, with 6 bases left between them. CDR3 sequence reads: CAISEELETQYF. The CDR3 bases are TGTGCCATCAGTGAGGAGTTGGAGACCCAGTACTTC.